The 32 T cell receptor beta chains below come from one sample, sequenced in a study of lymphopenia after photon versus proton radiotherapy. The repertoire was sequenced with immunoSEQ multiplex PCR; TCRdb's copy has only in-frame clones and lacks some. The profile shows around 22,000 clones, around four fifths of them singletons. This specimen consisted of peripheral blood, obtained from a patient treated with photon-based radiotherapy. These receptors originate from a man in his forties with gastric cancer.

The chain employs TRBV7-8 and TRBJ2-1; TRBD2 agrees at 10 bases. Germline V gives CDR1 SGHVS, CDR2 FQNEAQ. The CDR3 spans 18 residues. V was clipped by 4 bases and J by 0 bases; unmatched bases: 9. The CDR3 loop is CASSYPLAGAISYNEQFF. The CDR3 DNA is TGTGCCAGCAGCTACCCGCTAGCGGGGGCCATCTCCTACAATGAGCAGTTCTTC.

This clone was seen more than once but under ten times. The chain recombines TRBV5-5 with TRBJ1-2; D ambiguous. V shed 1 base and J shed 8 bases, with 18 bases lying between them. Germline V gives CDR1 SGHKS, CDR2 YYEKEE (reference sequence). This CDR3 spans 15 amino acids. The CDR3, as DNA: TGTGCCAGCAGCTTGATGCCGGGATTGGGCTCGGGCTACACCTTC. Its translation is CASSLMPGLGSGYTF.

J is TRBJ1-1 and V is TRBV5-1, with D possibly being TRBD1 (5 bases). Germline V gene data show CDR1 as SGHRS and CDR2 as YFSETQ. V lost 0 bases, J lost 5 bases, and 14 bases lay in between. This CDR3 has 15 residues. CDR3 sequence: CASSLEAAGGTEAFF. In nucleotides, the CDR3 is TGCGCCAGCAGCTTGGAGGCTGCCGGGGGAACTGAAGCTTTCTTT.

The genes are TRBV9 and TRBJ2-2; no firm D call. V lost 4 bases and J lost 4, with 8 bases in between. CDR3 length: 13 amino acids. Looked up from germline, CDR1 is SGDLS and CDR2 is YYNGEE. CDR3: CASSIGSTGELFF. In nucleotides, the CDR3 is TGTGCCAGCAGCATCGGCAGCACCGGGGAGCTGTTTTTT.

On this clone: The sample contains more than one DNA sequence encoding this CDR3. The V and J genes are TRBV7-9 and TRBJ2-2; possible D gene TRBD1, 6 bases. Trimming pared 1 base from V and 6 bases from J, leaving 15 bases between. The CDR3 extends over 16 amino acids. Germline assignment: CDR1 SEHNR and CDR2 FQNEAQ (reference sequence). The CDR3 DNA is TGTGCCAGCAGCTTAGATTCCAGGGGTGGTTCCGGGGAGCTGTTTTTT. The encoded protein is CASSLDSRGGSGELFF.

This chain joins TRBV4-2 and TRBJ2-3; TRBD2 aligns across 9 bases. V was pared by 0 bases and J by 2 bases, with 6 bases of the junction left unmatched. The CDR3 totals 17 residues. Germline-derived CDR1 and CDR2 are LGHNA and YNFKEQ. CDR3: CASSQDPAGGITDTQYF. CDR3 in DNA: TGTGCCAGCAGCCAAGATCCGGCGGGGGGGATCACAGATACGCAGTATTTT.

The rearrangement joins TRBV5-1 to TRBJ2-5; possible D gene TRBD2, 5 bases. Trimming stripped 2 bases from V and 2 bases from J, with 19 bases between. Germline V gives CDR1 SGHRS, CDR2 YFSETQ. The CDR3 is 17 residues long. DNA for the CDR3: TGCGCCAGCAGCTTATCGGGCCAGTCTAGCCGGCAAGAGACCCAGTACTTC. It is translated as CASSLSGQSSRQETQYF.

This chain uses TRBV7-2 with TRBJ2-7; weak D call: TRBD1 (5 bases). Germline V gene sequence: CDR1 SGHTA, CDR2 FQGNSA. CDR3 size: 14 residues. With 5 bases removed from V and 9 bases from J, the gap between germline ends came to 20 bases. CDR3 nucleotides: TGTGCCAGCAGCCAAGTGTACGGTCAGGGTGCGCAGTACTTC. Protein: CASSQVYGQGAQYF.

The V and J genes are TRBV7-2 and TRBJ2-7; D is unclear. Germline V gene data show CDR1 as SGHTA and CDR2 as FQGNSA. With 5 bases removed from V and 4 bases from J, the gap between germline ends came to 18 bases. The CDR3 totals 15 residues. CDR3 region: CASSPDMKNTYEQYF. The CDR3, as DNA: TGTGCCAGCAGCCCCGACATGAAGAACACTTACGAGCAGTACTTC.

This clone was observed once. The V gene is TRBV18, the J gene TRBJ1-1; 7 bases align to TRBD1. Trimming at V came to 4 bases and at J to 0 bases, leaving 11 bases not matched to a gene. Per the germline V gene, CDR1 is KGHSH and CDR2 is LQKENI. CDR3 length: 17 residues. Here the CDR3 DNA reads TGTGCCAGCTCACTCGCCCAGGGGGGAGGAATGAACACTGAAGCTTTCTTT. Translated, it gives CASSLAQGGGMNTEAFF.

The chain has TRBV2 and TRBJ2-7; tentatively, D is TRBD1 (6 bases). The germline gives CDR1 SNHLY, CDR2 FYNNEI. Trimming cost V 7 bases and J 5 bases, with 15 bases left between them. This CDR3 is 13 amino acids long. The CDR3 bases are TGTGCCAGCACCCCACTAACAGGGAACGAGCAGTACTTC. Protein: CASTPLTGNEQYF.

Points on this clone: An end of the junction differs from the germline gene, which may be a read error. This chain links TRBV23-1 with TRBJ2-3; TRBD1 agrees at 7 bases. TRBV23-1 is treated as an ORF (open reading frame) with a function not yet certain. This CDR3 contains 19 residues. CDR3 sequence (DNA): TGCGCCAGCAGCCAATCCTCCGCGACCAGGGGGAGTCCGGGAGATACGCAGTATTTT. Protein product: CASSQSSATRGSPGDTQYF.

The V call is TRBV7-2, the J call TRBJ2-1; 9 bases agree with TRBD1. Germline V gives CDR1 SGHTA, CDR2 FQGNSA. V dropped 3 bases and J dropped 0; count of bases not matched to a gene: 0. The CDR3 is 15 residues long. CDR3: CASSLDRGSYNEQFF. CDR3 DNA sequence: TGTGCCAGCAGCTTGGACAGGGGCTCCTACAATGAGCAGTTCTTC. The full variable domain, rest sourced from reference TRBV7-2 and TRBJ2-1, is GAGVSQSPSNKVTEKGKDVELRCDPISGHTALYWYRQSLGQGLEFLIYFQGNSAPDKSGLPSDRFSAERTGGSVSTLTIQRTQQEDSAVYLCASSLDRGSYNEQFFGPGTRLTVL.

The V and J genes are TRBV12-5 and TRBJ2-3; D is undetermined. V gave up 5 bases and J gave up 1 base, with 16 bases separating them. There are 16 residues in the CDR3. Germline V gene sequence: CDR1 LGHNT, CDR2 FRNRAP. In DNA, the CDR3 is TGTGCTAGTGGTGCTGGCCTGGACGCGGGCACAGATACGCAGTATTTT. Encoded protein: CASGAGLDAGTDTQYF.

J is TRBJ1-5 and V is TRBV19, with D unclear. Trimming took 0 bases from V and 4 from J, leaving 7 bases between them. The CDR3 runs to 14 residues. Germline V gives CDR1 LNHDA, CDR2 SQIVND (reference sequence). CDR3 nucleotides: TGTGCCAGTAGTATAGATCTTATGAATCAGCCCCAGCATTTT. Translating gives CASSIDLMNQPQHF. Variable domain in full (rest from reference TRBV19 and TRBJ1-5): DGGITQSPKYLFRKEGQNVTLSCEQNLNHDAMYWYRQDPGQGLRLIYYSQIVNDFQKGDIAEGYSVSREKKESFPLTVTSAQKNPTAFYLCASSIDLMNQPQHFGDGTRLSIL.

V gene TRBV18 combines with J gene TRBJ1-1, with 7 bases lining up with TRBD1. V trimming: 3 bases; J trimming: 8 bases; junction bases outside the gene matches: 6. The length of the CDR3 is 13 residues. Germline V lookup: CDR1 KGHSH, CDR2 LQKENI. DNA for the CDR3: TGTGCCAGCTCACCCCAAAAGGACAGGGAAGCTTTCTTT. Its protein is CASSPQKDREAFF.

The J gene is TRBJ1-1, the V gene TRBV19; tentative D call: TRBD1 (5 bases). V gave up 8 bases and J gave up 3 bases, with 10 bases separating them. Germline V gene lookup returns CDR1 LNHDA and CDR2 SQIVND (reference sequence). CDR3 length: 12 residues. The CDR3 is CASRVGDTEAFF. The DNA for the CDR3 is TGTGCCAGTCGTGTGGGGGACACTGAAGCTTTCTTT. The complete variable domain, with remaining parts taken from reference TRBV19 and TRBJ1-1, reads DGGITQSPKYLFRKEGQNVTLSCEQNLNHDAMYWYRQDPGQGLRLIYYSQIVNDFQKGDIAEGYSVSREKKESFPLTVTSAQKNPTAFYLCASRVGDTEAFFGQGTRLTVV.

V gene TRBV11-2 combines with J gene TRBJ1-1; possible D gene TRBD1, 5 bases. The V end lost 6 bases, the J end lost 1 base, and 12 bases lay between the germline ends. This CDR3 is 14 amino acids long. Germline V gene sequence: CDR1 SGHAT, CDR2 FQNNGV. The CDR3 loop reads CASRIGGGNTEAFF. CDR3 in DNA: TGTGCCAGCAGGATAGGTGGGGGGAACACTGAAGCTTTCTTT.

This clone came up a few times. The chain uses TRBV5-4 and TRBJ1-2; 11 bases agree with TRBD1. The CDR3 length is 16 residues. Germline CDR1 SGHNT, CDR2 YYREEE (reference sequence). V dropped 0 bases and J dropped 4; count of bases not matched to a gene: 5. The CDR3 DNA sequence: TGTGCCAGCAGCTTGGCCGGACAGGGGGCAAGCTATGGCTACACCTTC. Its translation: CASSLAGQGASYGYTF.

V usage is TRBV11-2 and J usage is TRBJ2-5, with 11 bases aligning to TRBD2. Per the germline V gene, CDR1 is SGHAT and CDR2 is FQNNGV. The V gene end was trimmed by 1 base and the J gene end by 7 bases; junction bases not matched to a gene: 11. This CDR3 contains 17 residues. CDR3 DNA: TGTGCCAGCAGCTTAGGGGCGACTAGCGGGACCTTAGGGACCCAGTACTTC. Translating gives CASSLGATSGTLGTQYF.

CDR3 protein: CASSQTAGHYGYTF. The DNA for the CDR3 is TGCGCCAGCAGCCAGACGGCCGGCCACTATGGCTACACCTTC. The chain is built from TRBV4-1 and TRBJ1-2, with unresolved D. Germline CDR1 and CDR2: MGHRA and YSYEKL. V was clipped by 3 bases and J by 3 bases, with 11 bases between them. CDR3 size: 14 residues.

This sequence joins TRBV4-1 and TRBJ1-5; possibly TRBD1 for D (5 bases). Germline V gives CDR1 MGHRA, CDR2 YSYEKL. This CDR3 is built from 15 residues. The V end lost 0 bases, the J end lost 4 bases, and 10 bases lay between the germline ends. CDR3 in DNA: TGCGCCAGCAGCCAAGATGCCGGGGGGAATCAGCCCCAGCATTTT. Amino acid sequence: CASSQDAGGNQPQHF.

This clone was recorded a few times. J is TRBJ1-2 and V is TRBV29-1; D is possibly TRBD1 (5 bases). Trimming shortened V by 6 bases and J by 6 bases, and 14 bases separated the two germline ends. Germline CDR1 is SQVTM and CDR2 is ANQGSEA. The CDR3 is made up of 12 amino acids. The CDR3 nucleotides are TGCAGCGTCCAAGGCAGGGACGATGGCTACACCTTC. The encoded protein is CSVQGRDDGYTF.

The V call is TRBV4-3, the J call TRBJ2-3, with unresolved D. The CDR3 is made up of 16 amino acids. V lost 1 base and J lost 2, with 13 bases in between. Looked up from germline, CDR1 is LGHNA and CDR2 is YSLEER. The CDR3 region is CASSQGTGLTTDTQYF. CDR3 sequence (DNA): TGCGCCAGCAGCCAAGGGACGGGTCTGACCACAGATACGCAGTATTTT.

J is TRBJ1-1 and V is TRBV6-5, with D maybe TRBD1 (5 bases). The CDR3 runs 13 residues. Deletions cut 2 bases from V and 3 bases from J, with 7 bases between. Germline V gene sequence: CDR1 MNHEY, CDR2 SVGAGI. The CDR3 bases are TGTGCCAGCAGTTACCGGGACGACACTGAAGCTTTCTTT. Translation gives CASSYRDDTEAFF.

This chain connects TRBV19 to TRBJ1-1, with 9 bases lining up with TRBD1. This CDR3 region has 15 residues. The germline CDR1 and CDR2 sequences are LNHDA and SQIVND (reference sequence). V gave up 5 bases and J gave up 0 bases; unmatched junction bases: 4. As DNA, the CDR3 is TGTGCCAGTAGTCACGGACAGGGGTTGAACACTGAAGCTTTCTTT. It codes for CASSHGQGLNTEAFF. The full variable domain, in which reference TRBV19 and TRBJ1-1 provide the parts outside the CDR3, is DGGITQSPKYLFRKEGQNVTLSCEQNLNHDAMYWYRQDPGQGLRLIYYSQIVNDFQKGDIAEGYSVSREKKESFPLTVTSAQKNPTAFYLCASSHGQGLNTEAFFGQGTRLTVV.

This sequence joins TRBV19 and TRBJ1-5, with D unresolved. Trimming stripped 7 bases from V and 6 bases from J, with 13 bases between. CDR1 and CDR2 (germline): LNHDA, SQIVND (reference sequence). The CDR3 has 13 residues. DNA of the CDR3: TGTGCCAGTATGGACCCCCGGCGTCAGCCCCAGCATTTT. Its protein product is CASMDPRRQPQHF.

The DNA of the CDR3 is TGTGCCAGCAGCTGGGGATCCGGGCCCTACGACTCTGGGGCCAACGTCCTGACTTTC. Translated, it gives CASSWGSGPYDSGANVLTF. The gene calls are TRBV13 and TRBJ2-6; no definite D call. Trimming cost V 4 bases and J 0 bases, with 19 bases left between them. Germline V gene data show CDR1 as PRHDT and CDR2 as FYEKMQ (reference sequence). This CDR3 comprises 19 residues.

This rearrangement joins TRBV7-2 to TRBJ2-7; 8 bases align to TRBD2. Trimming removed 7 bases from V and 6 bases from J; junction bases left unmatched: 11. Germline assignment: CDR1 SGHTA and CDR2 FQGNSA. This CDR3 comprises 14 residues. The CDR3 reads CASNRGGLAIEQYF. The DNA of the CDR3 is TGTGCCAGCAACCGGGGGGGCCTGGCGATCGAGCAGTACTTC. Filled out from reference TRBV7-2 and TRBJ2-7, the complete variable domain reads GAGVSQSPSNKVTEKGKDVELRCDPISGHTALYWYRQSLGQGLEFLIYFQGNSAPDKSGLPSDRFSAERTGGSVSTLTIQRTQQEDSAVYLCASNRGGLAIEQYFGPGTRLTVT.

This chain joins TRBV9 and TRBJ2-5, with TRBD2 matching 10 bases. The CDR3 spans 15 residues. Looked up from germline, CDR1 is SGDLS and CDR2 is YYNGEE. The J segment lost 4 bases and the V segment lost 3 bases, leaving 6 bases of the junction unmatched. This CDR3 reads CASSGRAGGRETQYF. The CDR3 region has the DNA TGTGCCAGCAGCGGTCGAGCGGGGGGGCGAGAGACCCAGTACTTC.

This chain links TRBV6-5 with TRBJ2-7; weak D call: TRBD2 (7 bases). V was pared by 6 bases and J by 2 bases, with 11 bases between. The CDR3 is 13 amino acids. CDR1 is MNHEY and CDR2 is SVGAGI in the germline V gene. CDR3 amino acids: CASRRGGAYEQYF. The CDR3 DNA reads TGTGCCAGCAGAAGGGGGGGGGCCTACGAGCAGTACTTC.

V is TRBV5-5 and J is TRBJ2-3; D possibly corresponds to TRBD2 (5 bases). Deletions cut 0 bases from V and 3 bases from J, with 11 bases between. CDR1 is SGHKS and CDR2 is YYEKEE in the germline V gene (reference sequence). The CDR3 totals 15 residues. As DNA, the CDR3 is TGTGCCAGCAGCTTGGCACCCGGGAAGACAGATACGCAGTATTTT. Encoded protein: CASSLAPGKTDTQYF.